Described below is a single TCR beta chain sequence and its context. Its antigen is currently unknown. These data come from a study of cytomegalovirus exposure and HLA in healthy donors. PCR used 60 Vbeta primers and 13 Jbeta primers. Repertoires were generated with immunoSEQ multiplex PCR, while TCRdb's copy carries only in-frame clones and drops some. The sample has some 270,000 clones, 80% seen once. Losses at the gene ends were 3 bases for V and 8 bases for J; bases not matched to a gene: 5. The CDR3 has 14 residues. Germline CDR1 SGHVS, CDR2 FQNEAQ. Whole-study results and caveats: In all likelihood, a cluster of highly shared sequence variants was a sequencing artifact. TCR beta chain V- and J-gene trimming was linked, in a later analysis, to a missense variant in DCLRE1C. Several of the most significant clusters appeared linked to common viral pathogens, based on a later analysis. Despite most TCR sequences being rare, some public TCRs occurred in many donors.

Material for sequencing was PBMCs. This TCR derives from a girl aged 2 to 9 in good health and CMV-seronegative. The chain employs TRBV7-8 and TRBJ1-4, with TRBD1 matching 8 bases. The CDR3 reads CASSFQGAWEKLFF. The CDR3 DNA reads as TGTGCCAGCAGCTTTCAGGGGGCATGGGAAAAACTGTTTTTT.